The 18 T cell receptor beta chains below all came from one sample that was sequenced in a study of beta chain features in type 1 diabetes (dated by TCRdb to 2016 to 2019). The library was built by means of the immunoSEQ multiplex PCR assay. The entire isolated RNA was reverse transcribed using the High Capacity cDNA Reverse Transcription Kit, and thus expressed TCRB transcripts were sequenced. The table comes from immuneACCESS by way of TCRdb, which keeps in-frame sequences with V and J called. Part of the clones is missing from these tables; in studies checked, under half for an unresolved V gene and the rest for unknown reasons. The sample table contains about 360,000 clones; only one count was recorded for over 10% of them. The ten biggest clones cover about 0.018% of the sample. Sequences were obtained from naive CD4+ T cells from blood. This specimen's cell subset or site label, interpreted: true naive CD4+ T cells. These TCRs come from a man younger than 35 in good health.

The chain uses TRBV7-3 and TRBJ2-6, with D possibly TRBD1 on 6 matching bases. There are 15 residues in the CDR3. V was cut by 5 bases and J by 2 bases, with 10 bases left in between. Germline V gene lookup returns CDR1 SGHTA and CDR2 FQGTGA. This chain's CDR3 is CASSPDRTGANVLTF. The CDR3, as DNA: TGTGCCAGCAGCCCCGACAGGACTGGGGCCAACGTCCTGACTTTC.

The rearrangement links TRBV11-2 to TRBJ2-5, with a tentative D call TRBD1 (6 bases). Germline values: CDR1 SGHAT, CDR2 FQNNGV. The V gene lost 5 bases and the J gene lost 0 bases, with 19 bases spanning the gap. CDR3 length: 17 amino acids. The CDR3 is CASSLTNRAWYQETQYF. CDR3 bases: TGTGCCAGCAGCCTAACTAACAGGGCGTGGTACCAAGAGACCCAGTACTTC.

The V and J genes are TRBV9 and TRBJ2-3; 9 nucleotides match TRBD1. This CDR3 comprises 16 residues. Trimming removed 3 bases from V and 5 bases from J; junction bases left unmatched: 10. Germline V CDR1 and CDR2: SGDLS, YYNGEE. CDR3: CASSESSQGARDTQYF. Here the CDR3 DNA reads TGTGCCAGCAGCGAATCCTCACAGGGGGCGCGAGATACGCAGTATTTT. The variable domain in full, with the rest retrieved from reference TRBV9 and TRBJ2-3, is DSGVTQTPKHLITATGQRVTLRCSPRSGDLSVYWYQQSLDQGLQFLIQYYNGEERAKGNILERFSAQQFPDLHSELNLSSLELGDSALYFCASSESSQGARDTQYFGPGTRLTVL.

This clone was seen a handful of times. V is TRBV7-9 and J is TRBJ2-1, with 9 bases identical to TRBD2. The CDR3 extends over 15 amino acids. The germline V gene has CDR1 SEHNR and CDR2 FQNEAQ (reference sequence). V was pared by 0 bases and J by 12 bases, with 9 bases of the junction left unmatched. CDR3 sequence (DNA): TGTGCCAGCAGCTTAGCTTTAGCGGGGGCCTCCGGGCAGTTCTTC. Translation: CASSLALAGASGQFF. Filled out from reference TRBV7-9 and TRBJ2-1, the complete variable domain reads DTGVSQNPRHKITKRGQNVTFRCDPISEHNRLYWYRQTLGQGPEFLTYFQNEAQLEKSRLLSDRFSAERPKGSFSTLEIQRTEQGDSAMYLCASSLALAGASGQFFGPGTRLTVL.

This clone was counted only a few times. This chain connects TRBV10-3 to TRBJ1-1, with a weak D call TRBD1 (6 bases). Germline CDR1 is ENHRY and CDR2 is SYGVKD. V lost 10 bases to trimming and J lost 2 bases, with 14 bases between them. This CDR3 region has 13 residues. The CDR3 is CATGTHYNTEAFF. The CDR3 DNA is TGTGCCACCGGGACACACTATAACACTGAAGCTTTCTTT.

This sequence joins TRBV30 and TRBJ2-3, with 10 bases matching TRBD2. CDR1 is GTSNPN and CDR2 is SVGIG in the germline V gene (reference sequence). J gave up 2 bases and V 6 bases, and 5 bases lay outside the gene matches. The CDR3 runs 14 residues. As DNA, the CDR3 is TGTGCCTGTAAGCGGGGGGGAAACACAGATACGCAGTATTTT. This gives the protein CACKRGGNTDTQYF.

This clone has a handful of counts. This chain uses TRBV10-3 with TRBJ2-1; a weak D match, TRBD1 (6 bases). The V end was cut by 4 bases, the J end by 4 bases, with 11 bases between. Germline V CDR1 and CDR2: ENHRY, SYGVKD. CDR3 length: 14 residues. This chain's CDR3 is CAISGKGQYNEQFF. The CDR3 region has the DNA TGTGCCATCAGTGGAAAGGGACAATACAATGAGCAGTTCTTC.

This clone was detected a few times. The chain joins TRBV28 to TRBJ2-7, with 9 nucleotides matching TRBD1. Germline-derived CDR1 and CDR2 are MDHEN and SYDVKM. J lost 0 bases, V lost 1 base, and 1 base had no gene match. CDR3 length: 15 amino acids. The CDR3 DNA sequence: TGTGCCAGCAGTTTATCGGGACAGGGCTCCTACGAGCAGTACTTC. This gives the protein CASSLSGQGSYEQYF.

CDR3 amino acids: CASTAEGYFKSYTF. The CDR3 DNA follows: TGTGCCAGCACCGCGGAGGGTTACTTTAAAAGCTACACCTTC. The chain employs TRBV2 and TRBJ1-2; D remains unclear. CDR1 is SNHLY and CDR2 is FYNNEI in the germline V gene. CDR3 length: 14 residues. Deletions cut 7 bases from V and 9 bases from J, with 21 bases between.

This chain uses TRBV6-5 with TRBJ2-1; a weak D match, TRBD2 (6 bases). Germline CDR1 is MNHEY and CDR2 is SVGAGI. The CDR3 length is 13 residues. The V gene lost 6 bases and the J gene lost 8 bases, with 14 bases spanning the gap. The CDR3 protein is CASSRLVYDEQFF. CDR3 sequence (DNA): TGTGCCAGCAGCAGACTAGTATATGATGAGCAGTTCTTC.

CDR3 DNA: TGCGCCAGCAGCTTCAGGGGGCGTGAGCAGTACTTC. It is translated as CASSFRGREQYF. The chain links TRBV5-1 to TRBJ2-7, with 8 bases matching TRBD1. This CDR3 spans 12 amino acids. Germline V lookup: CDR1 SGHRS, CDR2 YFSETQ. The trim removed 2 bases at V and 7 bases at J, leaving 2 bases unmatched.

V and J are TRBV10-3 and TRBJ2-7, with D perhaps TRBD1 (6 bases). Germline CDR1 reads ENHRY; CDR2 reads SYGVKD. Trimming took off 5 bases at V and 4 bases at J, with 18 bases between the two ends. This CDR3 region has 15 residues. For the CDR3, the DNA is TGTGCCATCAGTATGACCGGGACAACGGGATACGAGCAGTACTTC. Encoded protein: CAISMTGTTGYEQYF.

The V gene is TRBV7-2, the J gene TRBJ2-2; 8 positions match TRBD1. CDR1 is SGHTA and CDR2 is FQGNSA in the germline V gene. Trimming cost V 5 bases and J 0 bases; bases outside gene matches: 5. The CDR3 consists of 16 residues. DNA for the CDR3: TGTGCCAGCAGCCAAAGGGGACAGGCGAACACCGGGGAGCTGTTTTTT. This gives the protein CASSQRGQANTGELFF.

This clone was seen more than once but under ten times. V and J are TRBV29-1 and TRBJ2-3; D gene ambiguous. The ends were cut back, 0 bases at V and 1 base at J, with 5 bases in the middle. The germline V gene has CDR1 SQVTM and CDR2 ANQGSEA. The CDR3 totals 13 residues. This CDR3 reads CSVEESGTDTQYF. Written as DNA, the CDR3 is TGCAGCGTTGAAGAGAGTGGCACAGATACGCAGTATTTT.

The chain links TRBV30 to TRBJ1-3; 7 nucleotides agree with TRBD1. Unmatched junction bases numbered 18, after V lost 0 bases and J lost 1 base. The V gene's germline CDR1 is GTSNPN and CDR2 SVGIG (reference sequence). This CDR3 has 20 residues. The CDR3 nucleotides read TGTGCCTGGAGTGTAACTCGTGGGACAGCTCCGATCGTTTCTGGAAACACCATATATTTT. Translated: CAWSVTRGTAPIVSGNTIYF.

This clone was counted a few times. The chain couples TRBV5-1 to TRBJ2-1; 13 bases fit TRBD2. In germline, CDR1 is SGHRS, CDR2 YFSETQ. Trimming at V came to 4 bases and at J to 5 bases, leaving 3 bases not matched to a gene. The CDR3 has 15 residues. CDR3 loop: CASSGLAGVHNEQFF. The CDR3 nucleotides read TGCGCCAGCAGCGGACTAGCGGGAGTACACAATGAGCAGTTCTTC.

The rearrangement joins TRBV28 to TRBJ2-1, with D possibly matching TRBD1 (6 bases). Germline lookup yields CDR1 MDHEN and CDR2 SYDVKM. V lost 6 bases and J 5 bases, leaving 14 bases between the germline ends. The CDR3 has 14 residues. Here the CDR3 reads CASRPGQPHNEQFF. In nucleotides, the CDR3 is TGTGCCAGCAGACCCGGACAGCCCCACAATGAGCAGTTCTTC.

The chain uses TRBV6-5 and TRBJ2-7, with a weak D call TRBD1 (6 bases). The V end lost 6 bases, the J end lost 3 bases, and 12 bases lay between the germline ends. The CDR3 sequence is 13 residues long. Germline loops: CDR1 MNHEY, CDR2 SVGAGI. The CDR3 spells CASRPTGRYEQYF. CDR3 sequence (DNA): TGTGCCAGCAGACCCACAGGGCGCTACGAGCAGTACTTC.